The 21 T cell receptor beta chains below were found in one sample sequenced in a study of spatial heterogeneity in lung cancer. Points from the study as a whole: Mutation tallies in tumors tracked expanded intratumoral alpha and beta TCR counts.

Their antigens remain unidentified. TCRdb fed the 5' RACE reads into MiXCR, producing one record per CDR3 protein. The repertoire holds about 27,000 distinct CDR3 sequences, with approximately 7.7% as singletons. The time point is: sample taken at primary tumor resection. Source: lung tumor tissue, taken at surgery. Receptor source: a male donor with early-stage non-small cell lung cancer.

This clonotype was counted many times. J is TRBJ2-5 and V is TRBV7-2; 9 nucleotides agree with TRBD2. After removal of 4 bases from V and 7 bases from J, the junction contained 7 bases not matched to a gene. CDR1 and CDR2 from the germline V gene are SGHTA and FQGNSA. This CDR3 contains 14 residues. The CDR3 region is CASSSSGASGTQYF. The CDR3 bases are TGTGCCAGCAGCTCTAGCGGGGCTTCAGGGACCCAGTACTTC.

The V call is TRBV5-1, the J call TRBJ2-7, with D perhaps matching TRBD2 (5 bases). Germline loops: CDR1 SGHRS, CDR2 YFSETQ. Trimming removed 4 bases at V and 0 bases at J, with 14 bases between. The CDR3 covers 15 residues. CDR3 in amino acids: CASSPLEGSSYEQYF. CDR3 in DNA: TGCGCCAGCAGCCCCCTCGAGGGCAGCTCCTACGAGCAGTACTTC.

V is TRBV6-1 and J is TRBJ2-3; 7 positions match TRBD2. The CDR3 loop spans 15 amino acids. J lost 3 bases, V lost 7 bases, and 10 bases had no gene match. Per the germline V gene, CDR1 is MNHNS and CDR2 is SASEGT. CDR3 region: CASISWGGGTDTQYF. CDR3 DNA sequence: TGTGCCAGCATTAGTTGGGGGGGAGGGACAGATACGCAGTATTTT.

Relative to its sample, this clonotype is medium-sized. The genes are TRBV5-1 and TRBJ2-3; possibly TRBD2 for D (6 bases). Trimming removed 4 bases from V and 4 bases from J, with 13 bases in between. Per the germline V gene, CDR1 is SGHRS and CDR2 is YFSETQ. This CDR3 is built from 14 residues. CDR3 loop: CASSPPGAPDTQYF. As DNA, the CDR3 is TGCGCCAGCAGCCCACCGGGAGCCCCAGATACGCAGTATTTT.

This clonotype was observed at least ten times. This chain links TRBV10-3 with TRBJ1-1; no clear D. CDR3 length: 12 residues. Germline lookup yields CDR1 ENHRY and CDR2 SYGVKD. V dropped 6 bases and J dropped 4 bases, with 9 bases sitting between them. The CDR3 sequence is CAIREVGTEAFF. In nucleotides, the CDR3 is TGTGCCATCAGGGAGGTTGGCACTGAAGCTTTCTTT.

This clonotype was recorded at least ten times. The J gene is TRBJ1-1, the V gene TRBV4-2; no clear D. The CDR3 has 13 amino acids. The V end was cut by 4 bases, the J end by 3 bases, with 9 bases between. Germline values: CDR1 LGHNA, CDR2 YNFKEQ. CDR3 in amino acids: CASSPVWDTEAFF. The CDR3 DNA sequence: TGTGCCAGCAGCCCCGTTTGGGACACTGAAGCTTTCTTT.

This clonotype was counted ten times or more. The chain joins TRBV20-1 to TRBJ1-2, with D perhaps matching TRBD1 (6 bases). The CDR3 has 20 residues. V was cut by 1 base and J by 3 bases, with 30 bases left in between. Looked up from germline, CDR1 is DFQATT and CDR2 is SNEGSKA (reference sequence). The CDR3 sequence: CSARVGGGISDYDSYYGYTF. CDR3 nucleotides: TGCAGTGCTAGAGTCGGGGGGGGCATATCCGACTACGACAGCTACTATGGCTACACCTTC.

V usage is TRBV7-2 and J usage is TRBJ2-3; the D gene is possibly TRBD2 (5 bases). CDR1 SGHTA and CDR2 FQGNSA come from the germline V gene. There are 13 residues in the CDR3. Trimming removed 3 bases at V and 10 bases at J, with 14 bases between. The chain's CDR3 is CASSLGYGGPQYF. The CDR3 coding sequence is TGTGCCAGCAGCTTGGGGTACGGCGGGCCGCAGTATTTT.

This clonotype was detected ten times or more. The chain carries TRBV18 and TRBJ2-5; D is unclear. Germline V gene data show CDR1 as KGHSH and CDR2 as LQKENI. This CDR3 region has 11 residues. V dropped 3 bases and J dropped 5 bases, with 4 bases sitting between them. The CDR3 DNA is TGTGCCAGCTCACCGGAGGAGACCCAGTACTTC. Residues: CASSPEETQYF.

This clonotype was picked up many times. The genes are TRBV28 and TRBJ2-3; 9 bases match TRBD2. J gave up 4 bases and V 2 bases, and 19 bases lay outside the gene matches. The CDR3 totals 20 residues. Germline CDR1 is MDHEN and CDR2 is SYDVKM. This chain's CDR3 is CASSLAFGGLERGAPDTQYF. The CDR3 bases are TGTGCCAGCAGTTTAGCCTTTGGGGGTCTTGAGCGGGGGGCCCCAGATACGCAGTATTTT.

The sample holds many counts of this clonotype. The CDR3 DNA is TGTGCCAGCAGTACGGGGACAATCTACGAGCAGTACTTC. Amino acid sequence: CASSTGTIYEQYF. The chain has TRBV27 and TRBJ2-7, with D perhaps matching TRBD1 (6 bases). This CDR3 spans 13 amino acids. Germline V lookup: CDR1 MNHEY, CDR2 SMNVEV (reference sequence). Trimming pared 5 bases from V and 3 bases from J, leaving 11 bases between.

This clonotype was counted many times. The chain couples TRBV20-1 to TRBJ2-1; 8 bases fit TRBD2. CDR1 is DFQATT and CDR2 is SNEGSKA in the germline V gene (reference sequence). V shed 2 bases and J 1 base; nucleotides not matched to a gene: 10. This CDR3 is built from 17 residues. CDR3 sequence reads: CSARSRRGARSYNEQFF. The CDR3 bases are TGCAGTGCTAGATCGAGGCGGGGGGCAAGGTCCTACAATGAGCAGTTCTTC.

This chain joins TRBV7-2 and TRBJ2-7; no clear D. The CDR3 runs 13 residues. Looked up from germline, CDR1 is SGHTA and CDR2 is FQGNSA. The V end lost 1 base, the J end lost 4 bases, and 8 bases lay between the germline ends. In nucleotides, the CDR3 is TGTGCCAGCAGCTTAGGGGTGGTTTACGAGCAGTACTTC. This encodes CASSLGVVYEQYF. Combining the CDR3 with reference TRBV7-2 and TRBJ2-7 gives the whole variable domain GAGVSQSPSNKVTEKGKDVELRCDPISGHTALYWYRQSLGQGLEFLIYFQGNSAPDKSGLPSDRFSAERTGGSVSTLTIQRTQQEDSAVYLCASSLGVVYEQYFGPGTRLTVT.

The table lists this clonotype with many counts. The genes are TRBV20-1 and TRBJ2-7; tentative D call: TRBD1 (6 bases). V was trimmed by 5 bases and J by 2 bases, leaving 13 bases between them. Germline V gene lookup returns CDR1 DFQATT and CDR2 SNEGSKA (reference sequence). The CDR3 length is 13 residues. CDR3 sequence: CSAATGSTYEQYF. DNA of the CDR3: TGCAGTGCTGCTACAGGGTCGACCTACGAGCAGTACTTC.

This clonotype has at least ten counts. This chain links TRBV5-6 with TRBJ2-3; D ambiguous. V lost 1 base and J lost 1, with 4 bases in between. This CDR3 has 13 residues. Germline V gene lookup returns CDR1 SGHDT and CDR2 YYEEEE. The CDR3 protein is CASSLRGTDTQYF. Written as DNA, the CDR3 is TGTGCCAGCAGCTTGAGGGGCACAGATACGCAGTATTTT.

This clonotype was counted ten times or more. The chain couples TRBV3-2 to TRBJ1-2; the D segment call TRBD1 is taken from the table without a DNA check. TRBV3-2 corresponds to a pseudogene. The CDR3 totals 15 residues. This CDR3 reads CASSHRDSTNYGYTF. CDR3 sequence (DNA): TGTGCCAGCAGCCATAGGGACAGCACTAACTATGGCTACACCTTC.

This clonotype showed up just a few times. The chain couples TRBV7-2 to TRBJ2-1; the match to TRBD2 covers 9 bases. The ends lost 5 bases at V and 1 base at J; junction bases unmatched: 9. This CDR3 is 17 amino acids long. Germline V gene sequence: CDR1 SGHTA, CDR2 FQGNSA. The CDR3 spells CASSQWLTSGSYNEQFF. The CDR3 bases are TGTGCCAGCAGCCAATGGTTGACTAGCGGATCCTACAATGAGCAGTTCTTC.

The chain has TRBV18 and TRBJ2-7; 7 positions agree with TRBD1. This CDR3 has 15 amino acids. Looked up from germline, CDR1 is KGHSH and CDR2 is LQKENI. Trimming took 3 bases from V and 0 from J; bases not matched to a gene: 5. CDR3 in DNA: TGTGCCAGCTCACCCCGGGACAGTAGCTCCTACGAGCAGTACTTC. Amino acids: CASSPRDSSSYEQYF.

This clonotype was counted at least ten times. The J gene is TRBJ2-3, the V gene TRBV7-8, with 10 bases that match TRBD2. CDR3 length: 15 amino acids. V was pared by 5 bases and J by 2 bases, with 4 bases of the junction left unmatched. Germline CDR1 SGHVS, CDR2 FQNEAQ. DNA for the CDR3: TGTGCCAGCAGCGAGGGACTAGCGCTCACAGATACGCAGTATTTT. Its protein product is CASSEGLALTDTQYF.

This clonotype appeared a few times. CDR3 DNA: TGTGCCAGCTCACCGGCTCCCACAGATACGCAGTATTTT. The encoded protein is CASSPAPTDTQYF. The chain couples TRBV18 to TRBJ2-3; D remains unclear. The germline V and J ends were trimmed by 3 bases and 2 bases, with 6 bases remaining between them. The CDR3 has 13 amino acids. Germline loops: CDR1 KGHSH, CDR2 LQKENI. Together with reference TRBV18 and TRBJ2-3, the CDR3 gives the full variable domain: NAGVMQNPRHLVRRRGQEARLRCSPMKGHSHVYWYRQLPEEGLKFMVYLQKENIIDESGMPKERFSAEFPKEGPSILRIQQVVRGDSAAYFCASSPAPTDTQYFGPGTRLTVL.

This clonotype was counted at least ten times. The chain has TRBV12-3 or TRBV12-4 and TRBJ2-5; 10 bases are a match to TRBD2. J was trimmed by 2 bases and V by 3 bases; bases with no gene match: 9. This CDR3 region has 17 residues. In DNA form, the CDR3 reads TGTGCCAGCAGTTTTTATAGCGGGGGGCCCCTGCAAGAGACCCAGTACTTC. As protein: CASSFYSGGPLQETQYF.